One sample yielded the 24 T cell receptor beta chains listed below, sequenced in a study of shared clonotypes between healthy human individuals. TCRdb's copy holds only in-frame clones and misses some; the assay was immunoSEQ multiplex PCR. The table lists hundreds of thousands of clones, roughly 94% of them singletons. CD45RO-negative, CCR7-selected cells formed the naive CD8 fraction, which excluded terminally differentiated effector memory CD45RA+ cells. Material: naive CD8+ T cells sorted from blood. These receptors came from a man aged 30 to 39 in good health.

As to this clone: The junction and the germline gene differ at one end; a read error may be behind it. Within the sample, other DNA sequences also encode this same CDR3. The rearrangement joins TRBV7-9 to TRBJ1-5; maybe TRBD1 (5 bases). CDR1 is SEHNR, CDR2 FQNEAQ, per germline (reference sequence). This CDR3 has 13 amino acids. This CDR3 reads CASSQGLGQPQHF. CDR3 DNA: TGCGCCAGCAGCCAGGGTTTAGGTCAGCCCCAGCATTTT.

The chain has TRBV4-1 and TRBJ2-7; 11 bases match TRBD2. The trim removed 2 bases at V and 2 bases at J, leaving 5 bases unmatched. The CDR3 loop spans 16 amino acids. Germline CDR1 MGHRA, CDR2 YSYEKL. The CDR3 DNA reads TGCGCCAGCAGCCAACGGGGGACTAGCGGCACCTACGAGCAGTACTTC. Translated, it gives CASSQRGTSGTYEQYF.

V is TRBV28 and J is TRBJ1-2; D is unclear. Germline CDR1 MDHEN, CDR2 SYDVKM. V lost 1 base and J 0 bases, leaving 9 bases between the germline ends. The CDR3 contains 15 residues. In DNA form, the CDR3 reads TGTGCCAGCAGTTTATCAAGGTCGACTAACTATGGCTACACCTTC. This gives the protein CASSLSRSTNYGYTF.

This clone has only one observation. The chain uses TRBV28 and TRBJ2-7; TRBD2 matches 8 bases. Germline trimming cut 6 bases from V and 0 bases from J; bases unmatched to any gene: 10. The germline CDR1 and CDR2 sequences are MDHEN and SYDVKM. There are 16 residues in the CDR3. CDR3 residues: CASRSHSGIPSYEQYF. The CDR3, as DNA: TGTGCCAGCAGATCGCATAGCGGGATTCCCTCCTACGAGCAGTACTTC.

This rearrangement joins TRBV27 to TRBJ1-1, with no clear D. The CDR3 runs 14 residues. The germline V gene encodes CDR1 MNHEY and CDR2 SMNVEV (reference sequence). Trimming removed 5 bases at V and 4 bases at J, with 14 bases between. The CDR3 loop reads CASSVGSLGTEAFF. CDR3 nucleotide sequence: TGTGCCAGCAGTGTTGGGAGTCTGGGCACTGAAGCTTTCTTT.

J is TRBJ2-3 and V is TRBV29-1, with D possibly matching TRBD2 (5 bases). The CDR3 consists of 14 residues. CDR1 SQVTM and CDR2 ANQGSEA come from the germline V gene. The V end was cut by 3 bases, the J end by 0 bases, with 10 bases between. DNA of the CDR3: TGCAGCGTTGATCGGGGATTGAGCACAGATACGCAGTATTTT. Translation: CSVDRGLSTDTQYF.

This chain joins TRBV6-1 and TRBJ1-5; D not certain. V dropped 3 bases and J dropped 5 bases, with 8 bases sitting between them. The CDR3 is made up of 13 amino acids. Germline-derived CDR1 and CDR2 are MNHNS and SASEGT. The CDR3 DNA reads TGTGCCAGCAGTGAGTACGGTTATCAGCCCCAGCATTTT. This encodes CASSEYGYQPQHF.

This clone was seen a few times. V usage is TRBV4-1 and J usage is TRBJ2-7; maybe TRBD2 (5 bases). The CDR3 is 14 residues long. Germline CDR1 is MGHRA and CDR2 is YSYEKL. V lost 0 bases, J lost 7 bases, and 13 bases lay in between. Here the CDR3 reads CASSQEVTRGEQYF. The CDR3 nucleotides read TGCGCCAGCAGCCAAGAAGTGACCCGAGGGGAGCAGTACTTC.

The CDR3 nucleotides are TGTGCCAGCAGTTTACGTGGGACTAGAATACCCAATGAGCAGTTCTTC. This codes for CASSLRGTRIPNEQFF. This sequence joins TRBV28 and TRBJ2-1, with 8 bases lining up with TRBD2. This CDR3 is built from 16 residues. Germline V gives CDR1 MDHEN, CDR2 SYDVKM. V was clipped by 2 bases and J by 6 bases; unmatched bases: 9. Variable domain in full (rest from reference TRBV28 and TRBJ2-1): DVKVTQSSRYLVKRTGEKVFLECVQDMDHENMFWYRQDPGLGLRLIYFSYDVKMKEKGDIPEGYSVSREKKERFSLILESASTNQTSMYLCASSLRGTRIPNEQFFGPGTRLTVL.

Only one count was recorded for this clone. This chain links TRBV5-6 with TRBJ2-3, with 7 bases fitting TRBD2. The ends lost 1 base at V and 4 bases at J; junction bases unmatched: 3. The CDR3 extends over 14 amino acids. CDR1 is SGHDT, CDR2 YYEEEE, per germline. DNA for the CDR3: TGTGCCAGCAGCTTGTGGGGGGGTGCAGATACGCAGTATTTT. Its translation: CASSLWGGADTQYF.

The chain is built from TRBV11-2 and TRBJ2-5; 12 bases line up with TRBD1. Trimming cost V 6 bases and J 5 bases; bases outside gene matches: 7. CDR1 and CDR2 (germline): SGHAT, FQNNGV. This CDR3 comprises 15 residues. The CDR3 protein is CASRSGTGGMETQYF. Written as DNA, the CDR3 is TGTGCCAGCAGATCCGGGACAGGGGGCATGGAGACCCAGTACTTC.

The chain combines TRBV9 with TRBJ1-1; 9 nucleotides align to TRBD1. The germline CDR1 and CDR2 sequences are SGDLS and YYNGEE. The CDR3 has 13 residues. Trimming took 4 bases from V and 4 from J; bases not matched to a gene: 2. The chain's CDR3 is CASSQTGGTEAFF. DNA of the CDR3: TGTGCCAGCAGCCAGACAGGGGGCACTGAAGCTTTCTTT.

V usage is TRBV13 and J usage is TRBJ2-2, with 8 bases matching TRBD2. CDR1 PRHDT and CDR2 FYEKMQ come from the germline V gene (reference sequence). Unmatched junction bases numbered 20, after V lost 4 bases and J lost 4 bases. The CDR3 loop spans 20 amino acids. The CDR3 nucleotides are TGTGCCAGCAGCTCCAACCTACTAGCGGAAGACGGGGTGGGCACCGGGGAGCTGTTTTTT. It codes for CASSSNLLAEDGVGTGELFF.

This rearrangement joins TRBV9 to TRBJ2-1; maybe TRBD2 (6 bases). The CDR3 totals 14 residues. CDR1 and CDR2 from the germline V gene are SGDLS and YYNGEE. Trimming cost V 0 bases and J 8 bases, with 12 bases left between them. The CDR3, as DNA: TGTGCCAGCAGCGTAGCTGAGGGAGGCCATGAGCAGTTCTTC. Translated: CASSVAEGGHEQFF.

The rearrangement uses TRBV13 and TRBJ2-1; TRBD2 matches 10 bases. In germline, CDR1 is PRHDT, CDR2 FYEKMQ (reference sequence). Losses at the gene ends were 3 bases for V and 4 bases for J; bases not matched to a gene: 3. The CDR3 covers 15 residues. CDR3 loop: CASSLGTSAYNEQFF. Written as DNA, the CDR3 is TGTGCCAGCAGCTTGGGGACTAGCGCGTACAATGAGCAGTTCTTC.

In the case of this clone: Other DNA sequences in the same sample also yield this CDR3. The CDR3 region is CASSVSTGELFF. The CDR3, as DNA: TGTGCCAGCAGCGTATCGACCGGGGAGCTGTTTTTT. The chain uses TRBV9 and TRBJ2-2; D is ambiguous. The CDR3 runs to 12 residues. In germline, CDR1 is SGDLS, CDR2 YYNGEE. The V gene lost 1 base and the J gene lost 5 bases, with 3 bases spanning the gap.

The rearrangement joins TRBV28 to TRBJ2-7, with TRBD1 as a possible D gene (6 bases). Germline values: CDR1 MDHEN, CDR2 SYDVKM. V was clipped by 6 bases and J by 4 bases, with 16 bases between them. The CDR3 loop spans 14 amino acids. The CDR3 DNA reads as TGTGCCAGCAGCCCCACCCCAACAGGGTACGAGCAGTACTTC. Its protein product is CASSPTPTGYEQYF. Complete variable domain (other parts from reference TRBV28 and TRBJ2-7): DVKVTQSSRYLVKRTGEKVFLECVQDMDHENMFWYRQDPGLGLRLIYFSYDVKMKEKGDIPEGYSVSREKKERFSLILESASTNQTSMYLCASSPTPTGYEQYFGPGTRLTVT.

The chain links TRBV4-1 to TRBJ2-7; 7 nucleotides line up with TRBD1. The V segment lost 0 bases and the J segment 2 bases; nucleotides outside the gene matches: 4. Germline V gene lookup returns CDR1 MGHRA and CDR2 YSYEKL. The CDR3 consists of 15 residues. The CDR3 loop reads CASSQETGRPYEQYF. CDR3 nucleotide sequence: TGCGCCAGCAGCCAAGAGACAGGGCGTCCCTACGAGCAGTACTTC.

DNA of the CDR3: TGTGCCAGCAGTGAGGACCTGGCGGGGGAGCAGTACTTC. It yields the protein CASSEDLAGEQYF. The V and J genes are TRBV27 and TRBJ2-7, with D possibly matching TRBD2 (6 bases). The length of the CDR3 is 13 residues. The V gene's germline CDR1 is MNHEY and CDR2 SMNVEV (reference sequence). Trimming removed 5 bases at V and 7 bases at J, with 15 bases between.

This sequence joins TRBV5-8 and TRBJ2-5, with 9 bases identical to TRBD2. The CDR3 contains 16 residues. Unmatched junction bases numbered 8, after V lost 0 bases and J lost 5 bases. Per the germline V gene, CDR1 is SGHTS and CDR2 is YDEGEE. CDR3 sequence (DNA): TGTGCCAGCAGCTTGGAGCTAGCGGGAATTATGGAGACCCAGTACTTC. Amino acids: CASSLELAGIMETQYF.

The genes are TRBV2 and TRBJ1-5; D gene ambiguous. The CDR3 has 16 amino acids. Germline assignment: CDR1 SNHLY and CDR2 FYNNEI. V dropped 4 bases and J dropped 0 bases, with 13 bases sitting between them. The CDR3 protein is CASSGTREYSNQPQHF. In nucleotides, the CDR3 is TGTGCCAGCAGTGGCACCCGGGAATATAGCAATCAGCCCCAGCATTTT.

The rearrangement uses TRBV28 and TRBJ2-7; D not certain. Germline CDR1 and CDR2: MDHEN and SYDVKM. The CDR3 runs to 16 residues. The V and J ends lost 6 bases and 0 bases respectively, with 18 bases between them. The CDR3 region is CASRKVGEKGSYEQYF. In nucleotides, the CDR3 is TGTGCCAGCAGAAAGGTTGGGGAAAAGGGCTCCTACGAGCAGTACTTC.

The chain is built from TRBV10-2 and TRBJ2-1; 7 bases agree with TRBD1. This CDR3 is built from 13 residues. Trimming cost V 7 bases and J 5 bases; bases outside gene matches: 5. Germline CDR1 is WSHSY and CDR2 is SAAADI. The CDR3 nucleotides read TGCGCCAGCACTACAGGGGCGGACAATGAGCAGTTCTTC. Translated: CASTTGADNEQFF.

The chain carries TRBV6-1 and TRBJ1-2, with D possibly matching TRBD1 (5 bases). The CDR3 contains 17 residues. Germline CDR1 and CDR2: MNHNS and SASEGT. V was pared by 2 bases and J by 2 bases, with 18 bases between. The CDR3 region is CASSEPRDRPLNYGYTF. CDR3 in DNA: TGTGCCAGCAGTGAACCCCGGGACCGACCCTTGAACTATGGCTACACCTTC.